The entry below gives a single TCR beta chain sequence along with its context. The antigen is unknown. The data belong to a study of T cell responses to AZD1222 COVID-19 vaccine. The V and J ends lost 5 bases and 4 bases respectively, with 15 bases between them. The CDR3 has 15 residues. Germline CDR1 is LNHNV and CDR2 is YYDKDF (reference sequence). Repertoires were generated with immunoSEQ multiplex PCR, while TCRdb's copy carries only in-frame clones and drops some. Here the sample spans about 73,000 clones, roughly 89% being singletons. Study-level results: Repertoires were obtained solely post-peak T cell response.

The V call is TRBV15, the J call TRBJ2-1; perhaps TRBD2 as D (5 bases). The origin of this receptor is an adult who received the AZD1222 COVID-19 vaccine. This material consisted of peripheral blood, taken 28 days after the second AZD1222 dose. The CDR3 DNA reads as TGTGCCACCAGCTCCCCTTCGGGATATTACAATGAGCAGTTCTTC. This encodes CATSSPSGYYNEQFF.